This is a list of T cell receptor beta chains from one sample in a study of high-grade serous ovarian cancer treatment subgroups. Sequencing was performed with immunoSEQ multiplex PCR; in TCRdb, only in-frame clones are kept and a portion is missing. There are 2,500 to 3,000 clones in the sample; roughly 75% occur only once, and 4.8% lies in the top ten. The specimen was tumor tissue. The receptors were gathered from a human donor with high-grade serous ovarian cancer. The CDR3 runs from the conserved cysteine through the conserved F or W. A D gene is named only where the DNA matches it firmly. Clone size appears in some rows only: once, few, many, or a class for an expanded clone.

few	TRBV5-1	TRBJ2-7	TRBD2	CASSLSGRVYF	TGCGCCAGCAGCCTTAGCGGGAGAGTGTACTTC
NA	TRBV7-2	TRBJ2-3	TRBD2	CASSLGSREGQDTQYF	TGTGCCAGCAGCTTAGGCTCGCGGGAGGGTCAGGATACGCAGTATTTT
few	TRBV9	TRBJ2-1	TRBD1	CASSVAGQGPMDNEQFF	TGTGCCAGCAGCGTAGCCGGACAGGGGCCCATGGACAATGAGCAGTTCTTC
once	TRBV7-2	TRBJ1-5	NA	CASSLGMGVGNQPQHF	TGTGCCAGCAGCTTAGGGATGGGGGTGGGCAATCAGCCCCAGCATTTT
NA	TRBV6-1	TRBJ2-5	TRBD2	CATGLAGGSVETQYF	TGTGCCACCGGACTAGCGGGAGGCTCCGTAGAGACCCAGTACTTC
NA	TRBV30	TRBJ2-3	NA	CAWSVKDSSTDTQYF	TGTGCCTGGAGTGTCAAGGATTCTAGCACAGATACGCAGTATTTT
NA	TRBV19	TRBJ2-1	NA	CAAHSGDAYNEQFF	TGTGCCGCCCATAGCGGAGACGCCTACAATGAGCAGTTCTTC
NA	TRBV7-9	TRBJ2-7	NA	CASSLALDSGFYEQYF	TGTGCCAGCAGCTTAGCCCTAGATAGTGGATTCTACGAGCAGTACTTC
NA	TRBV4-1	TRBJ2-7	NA	CASRGITGEQYF	TGCGCCAGCAGGGGAATCACAGGCGAGCAGTACTTC
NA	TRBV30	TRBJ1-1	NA	CAWSVRGGTEAFF	TGTGCCTGGAGTGTTCGGGGGGGGACTGAAGCTTTCTTT
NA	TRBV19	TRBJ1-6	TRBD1	CASSMTGTDPSPLHF	TGTGCCAGTAGTATGACCGGGACAGACCCCTCACCCCTCCACTTT
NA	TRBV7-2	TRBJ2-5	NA	CASRDIRGLETQYF	TGTGCCAGTAGGGACATCCGAGGTTTAGAGACCCAGTACTTC
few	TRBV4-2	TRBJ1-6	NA	CASSQEGTGGMIAGNSPLHF	TGTGCCAGCAGCCAAGAAGGGACTGGGGGGATGATAGCGGGTAATTCACCCCTCCACTTT
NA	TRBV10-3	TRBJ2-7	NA	CAISESVEGSYEQYF	TGTGCCATCAGTGAGTCGGTGGAGGGTTCCTACGAGCAGTACTTC
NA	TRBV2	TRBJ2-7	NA	CASSERGPHSYEQYF	TGTGCCAGCAGTGAACGGGGGCCGCACTCCTACGAGCAGTACTTC
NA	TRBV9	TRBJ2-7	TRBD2	CASSVESGSSYEQYF	TGTGCCAGCAGCGTAGAGAGCGGGAGCTCCTACGAGCAGTACTTC
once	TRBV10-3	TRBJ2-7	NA	CAISLDRSYEQYF	TGTGCCATCAGTCTCGACAGATCCTACGAGCAGTACTTC
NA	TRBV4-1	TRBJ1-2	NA	CASSQDIFTWESYDGYTF	TGCGCCAGCAGCCAAGATATTTTCACCTGGGAGTCCTATGATGGCTACACCTTC
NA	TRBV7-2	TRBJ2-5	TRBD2	CASSSRTSGQEAQYF	TGTGCCAGCAGCTCGCGGACTAGCGGACAAGAGGCCCAGTACTTC
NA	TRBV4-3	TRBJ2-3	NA	CASSRAGTDTQYF	TGCGCCAGCAGCCGTGCAGGCACAGATACGCAGTATTTT
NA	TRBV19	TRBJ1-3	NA	CGARSTGNTIYF	TGTGGTGCCAGGTCGACTGGAAACACCATATATTTT
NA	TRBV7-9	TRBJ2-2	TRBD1	CATYRGQANTGELFF	TGTGCCACATACCGAGGACAGGCGAACACCGGGGAGCTGTTTTTT
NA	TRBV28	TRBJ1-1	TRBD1	CASSPWTGEFLNTEAFF	TGTGCCAGCAGTCCCTGGACAGGGGAATTTTTGAACACTGAAGCTTTCTTT
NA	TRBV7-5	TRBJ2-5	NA	CARSSLAGVQETQYF	TGTGCCAGAAGCTCCCTGGCCGGGGTCCAAGAGACCCAGTACTTC
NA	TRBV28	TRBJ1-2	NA	CASRLDQISNYGYTF	TGTGCCAGCAGGTTAGATCAGATCTCTAACTATGGCTACACCTTC
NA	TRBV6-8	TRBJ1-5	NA	CASSSPGSGNQPQHF	TGTGCCAGCAGTTCCCCGGGTTCGGGCAATCAGCCCCAGCATTTT
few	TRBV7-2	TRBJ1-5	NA	CASSPGRGQPQHF	TGTGCCAGCAGCCCTGGCCGGGGCCAGCCCCAGCATTTT
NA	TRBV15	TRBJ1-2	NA	CATVNFSRTEGYTF	TGTGCCACCGTTAACTTTAGCAGGACAGAGGGCTACACCTTC
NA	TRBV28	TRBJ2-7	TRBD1	CASSPDRGTSYEQYF	TGTGCCAGCAGTCCCGACAGGGGGACCTCCTACGAGCAGTACTTC
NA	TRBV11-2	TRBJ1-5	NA	CASSRRREGGGQPQHF	TGCGCCAGCAGCCGACGTCGCGAGGGGGGGGGTCAGCCCCAGCATTTT
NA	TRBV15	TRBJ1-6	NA	CATSRAWGLWNSPLHF	TGTGCCACCAGCAGAGCGTGGGGGCTTTGGAATTCACCCCTCCACTTT
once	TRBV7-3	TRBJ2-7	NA	CASSLVQEYEQYF	TGTGCCAGCAGCCTCGTACAGGAATACGAGCAGTACTTC
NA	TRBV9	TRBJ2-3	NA	CASSVGHGGTDTQYF	TGTGCCAGCAGCGTAGGTCATGGGGGTACAGATACGCAGTATTTT
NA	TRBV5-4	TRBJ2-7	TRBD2	CASSLGGYSYEQYF	TGTGCCAGCAGCCTCGGGGGGTACTCCTACGAGCAGTACTTC
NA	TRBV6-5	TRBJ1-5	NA	CASSYRDNQPQHF	TGTGCCAGCAGTTACCGGGACAATCAGCCCCAGCATTTT
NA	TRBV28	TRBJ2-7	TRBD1	CASRGTGGSYEQYF	TGTGCCAGCAGAGGAACAGGGGGCTCCTACGAGCAGTACTTC
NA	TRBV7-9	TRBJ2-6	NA	CASSLGQGSSGANVLTF	TGTGCCAGCAGCTTGGGTCAGGGAAGCTCTGGGGCCAACGTCCTGACTTTC
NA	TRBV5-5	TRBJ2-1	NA	CASSIHGLTNSYNEQFF	TGTGCCAGCAGCATACACGGACTAACTAACTCCTACAATGAGCAGTTCTTC
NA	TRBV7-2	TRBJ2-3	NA	CASSPQEGRQYF	TGTGCCAGCAGCCCGCAGGAGGGGAGACAGTATTTT
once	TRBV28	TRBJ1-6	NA	CANRVSYNSPLHF	TGTGCCAACAGAGTATCCTATAATTCACCCCTCCACTTT
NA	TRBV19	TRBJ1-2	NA	CASKGELDDGYTF	TGTGCCAGTAAGGGAGAGCTAGACGATGGCTACACCTTC
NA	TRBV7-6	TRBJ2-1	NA	CASSSDYLRGEQFF	TGTGCCAGCAGCTCTGACTACCTTCGGGGTGAGCAGTTCTTC
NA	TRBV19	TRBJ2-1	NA	CASSIGTGNRLADNEQFF	TGTGCCAGTAGTATTGGGACAGGGAACAGACTAGCGGACAATGAGCAGTTCTTC
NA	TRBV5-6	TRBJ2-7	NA	CASSLGTNYEQYF	TGTGCCAGCAGCTTGGGGACAAACTACGAGCAGTACTTC
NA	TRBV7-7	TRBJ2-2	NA	CASSPNPGQITGELFF	TGTGCCAGCAGCCCGAACCCGGGACAAATCACCGGGGAGCTGTTTTTT
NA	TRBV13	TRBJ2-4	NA	CASSLPPTPWVGGNIQYF	TGTGCCAGCAGCTTACCCCCGACACCTTGGGTCGGGGGAAACATTCAGTACTTC
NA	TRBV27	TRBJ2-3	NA	CASRRLGGPDTQYF	TGTGCCAGCAGGCGTTTGGGGGGCCCAGATACGCAGTATTTT
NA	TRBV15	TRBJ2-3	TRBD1	CATSGTGPFSTDTQYF	TGTGCCACCAGCGGGACAGGGCCTTTTAGCACAGATACGCAGTATTTT
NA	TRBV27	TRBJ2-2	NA	CASSFLNGELFF	TGTGCCAGCAGTTTCTTGAACGGGGAGCTGTTTTTT
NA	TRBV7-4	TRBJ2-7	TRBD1	CASSLGTGGLYEQYF	TGTGCCAGCAGCTTGGGGACAGGGGGCCTCTACGAGCAGTACTTC
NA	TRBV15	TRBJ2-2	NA	CATSRDRDGELFF	TGTGCCACCAGCAGAGATCGGGACGGGGAGCTGTTTTTT
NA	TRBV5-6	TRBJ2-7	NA	CASSPGGMSYEQYF	TGTGCCAGCAGCCCAGGGGGGATGTCCTACGAGCAGTACTTC
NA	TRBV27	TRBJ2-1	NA	CASRLERNRYNEQFF	TGTGCCAGCAGATTAGAGCGGAACCGCTACAATGAGCAGTTCTTC
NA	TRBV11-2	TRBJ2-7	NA	CASSLGAGSAEQYF	TGTGCCAGCAGCTTAGGGGCGGGGTCGGCCGAGCAGTACTTC